This T cell receptor (beta chain) was profiled in a study of response to subunit inactivated influenza vaccine. This CDR3 is built from 15 residues. Germline V gene sequence: CDR1 SGHVS, CDR2 FNYEAQ. TCRdb reprocessed the RT-PCR reads via MiXCR and lists one record per CDR3 protein. The table lists 150,000 to 200,000 distinct CDR3 sequences, more than 10% of them singletons, with 25% to 30% in the top ten. With regard to this clonotype: Relative to the germline gene, one junction end is altered; a read error may explain this.

These data also featured in a second study, about T cells expressing NK-cell markers. This second study notes: 5'RACE template switching with UMIs generated TCR beta cDNA. Source material for TCR beta repertoires consisted of sorted CD3+CD56+NKG2C+, CD3+CD56+NKG2C- and CD3+CD56-NKG2C+ T cells.

The chain links TRBV7-6 to TRBJ2-1, with TRBD1 identical over 12 bases. The sample in question was CD8+ T cells sorted from PBMCs, obtained 11 to 12 days after vaccination. The TCR was taken from a man between 45 and 60 years old who received an inactivated influenza vaccine. This CDR3 is CASSLAGQGANEPFF. The CDR3 DNA is TGTGCCAGCAGCTTAGCGGGACAGGGGGCCAATGAGCCGTTCTTC.